The subject of this entry is one T cell receptor beta chain. Its antigen is not known. This entry is derived from a study of cytomegalovirus exposure and HLA in healthy donors. Trimming took 4 bases from V and 4 from J; bases not matched to a gene: 4. CDR1 is SGDLS, CDR2 YYNGEE, per germline. This CDR3 spans 14 amino acids. Primers: 60 Vbeta forward and 13 Jbeta reverse. Sequencing used immunoSEQ multiplex PCR; TCRdb keeps in-frame clones, though not all of them. With about 190,000 clones in the sample, the ten largest clones hold 6.5%. Study findings and constraints: It was assumed in the presence/absence analyses that sequencing depth was roughly uniform across donors. Immune exposure information comprised only CMV serostatus.

This chain uses TRBV9 with TRBJ2-5; TRBD2 matches at 10 bases. The receptor was isolated from a man aged 30 to 39 in good health and CMV-seronegative. Sequenced material: PBMCs. The chain's CDR3 is CASSPSSGRETQYF. The CDR3 DNA sequence: TGTGCCAGCAGCCCGTCTAGCGGGAGAGAGACCCAGTACTTC.